A single sample gave rise to the 25 T cell receptor beta chains below, sequenced in a study of OX40 agonist ivuxolimab in advanced cancers. Some clones are missing from TCRdb's copy, which holds only in-frame ones; the method was immunoSEQ multiplex PCR. This sample has approximately 100,000 clones, with approximately 85% found just once. The sequences come from CD4+ or CD8+ T cells sorted from blood, collected in a trial of the OX40 agonist ivuxolimab. Source of these receptors: an adult with an advanced solid tumor such as melanoma, head and neck, liver or kidney cancer.

This chain joins TRBV7-3 and TRBJ2-3, with TRBD2 as a possible D gene (6 bases). The germline gives CDR1 SGHTA, CDR2 FQGTGA. V was pared by 2 bases and J by 2 bases, with 8 bases between. The CDR3 consists of 14 residues. The CDR3 loop reads CASSLGGFTDTQYF. CDR3 nucleotide sequence: TGTGCCAGCAGCTTAGGGGGGTTCACAGATACGCAGTATTTT.

The chain combines TRBV4-3 with TRBJ2-3; D ambiguous. V dropped 0 bases and J dropped 10 bases, with 14 bases sitting between them. Germline lookup yields CDR1 LGHNA and CDR2 YSLEER. CDR3 length: 14 residues. CDR3 sequence (DNA): TGCGCCAGCAGCCAAGACCTCGCCCAGGAAGCGCAGTATTTT. Its translation: CASSQDLAQEAQYF.

This CDR3 is CASSLERQRSYEQYF. Here the CDR3 DNA reads TGCGCCAGCAGCTTGGAAAGGCAAAGATCCTACGAGCAGTACTTC. V is TRBV5-1 and J is TRBJ2-7, with no clear D. Trimming took 0 bases from V and 1 from J, leaving 11 bases between them. This CDR3 spans 15 amino acids. CDR1 and CDR2 (germline): SGHRS, YFSETQ.

The chain joins TRBV19 to TRBJ2-3; D not certain. Germline V gives CDR1 LNHDA, CDR2 SQIVND (reference sequence). The ends were cut back, 2 bases at V and 3 bases at J, with 6 bases in the middle. The CDR3 has 13 amino acids. Written as DNA, the CDR3 is TGTGCCAGTAGTATACCCAGGACAGATACGCAGTATTTT. It encodes CASSIPRTDTQYF. The full variable domain, in which reference TRBV19 and TRBJ2-3 provide the parts outside the CDR3, is DGGITQSPKYLFRKEGQNVTLSCEQNLNHDAMYWYRQDPGQGLRLIYYSQIVNDFQKGDIAEGYSVSREKKESFPLTVTSAQKNPTAFYLCASSIPRTDTQYFGPGTRLTVL.

This rearrangement joins TRBV5-4 to TRBJ2-3, with D unresolved. CDR3 length: 12 residues. The V gene lost 2 bases and the J gene lost 0 bases, with 1 base spanning the gap. Germline CDR1 SGHNT, CDR2 YYREEE (reference sequence). This CDR3 is CASSFSTDTQYF. CDR3 sequence (DNA): TGTGCCAGCAGCTTTAGCACAGATACGCAGTATTTT. The complete variable domain, with remaining parts taken from reference TRBV5-4 and TRBJ2-3, reads ETGVTQSPTHLIKTRGQQVTLRCSSQSGHNTVSWYQQALGQGPQFIFQYYREEENGRGNFPPRFSGLQFPNYSSELNVNALELDDSALYLCASSFSTDTQYFGPGTRLTVL.

The chain joins TRBV7-6 to TRBJ2-3, with 7 bases lining up with TRBD2. Losses at the gene ends were 5 bases for V and 6 bases for J; bases not matched to a gene: 14. Germline-derived CDR1 and CDR2 are SGHVS and FNYEAQ. CDR3 length: 16 residues. CDR3 bases: TGTGCCAGCAGCCCATTGGGGGGGTCGCTTCGGGATACGCAGTATTTT. Its protein is CASSPLGGSLRDTQYF.

Details on this clone: An end of the junction does not agree with germline; a read error may underlie this. The V and J genes are TRBV7-7 and TRBJ2-1; D gene ambiguous. The CDR3 has 13 amino acids. Germline V gene sequence: CDR1 SSHAT, CDR2 FNYEAQ (reference sequence). The CDR3 DNA reads TGTGCTAGCAGCTTGGATAGGTTCGATGAGCAGTTCTTC. Protein: CASSLDRFDEQFF.

The gene calls are TRBV21-1 and TRBJ2-1; the table's TRBD2 call for D was not verified on the DNA. TRBV21-1 is a recognized pseudogene. The length of the CDR3 is 9 residues. The CDR3 DNA follows: TGTGCCAGCAGCAAAGGACTTCTCTTC. Translated: CASSKGLLF.

The chain uses TRBV4-2 and TRBJ1-4; a weak D match, TRBD1 (5 bases). The CDR3 sequence is 14 residues long. The ends were cut back, 1 base at V and 4 bases at J, with 7 bases in the middle. Per the germline V gene, CDR1 is LGHNA and CDR2 is YNFKEQ. The CDR3 DNA reads TGTGCCAGCAGCCAAGGACAGATTAATGAAAAACTGTTTTTT. The encoded protein is CASSQGQINEKLFF.

V is TRBV11-2 and J is TRBJ2-7, with a weak D call TRBD2 (5 bases). The CDR3 loop spans 15 amino acids. The V gene's germline CDR1 is SGHAT and CDR2 FQNNGV. Trimming cost V 2 bases and J 3 bases, with 14 bases left between them. The CDR3 nucleotides read TGTGCCAGCAGCTTACCTCCCGGGATGGTCTACGAGCAGTACTTC. It codes for CASSLPPGMVYEQYF.

The V and J genes are TRBV28 and TRBJ2-5; no clear D gene. The V gene's germline CDR1 is MDHEN and CDR2 SYDVKM. V lost 5 bases, J lost 1 base, and 5 bases lay in between. CDR3 size: 12 residues. This CDR3 reads CASSPVQETQYF. The CDR3 nucleotides read TGTGCCAGCAGTCCGGTCCAAGAGACCCAGTACTTC. Based on the CDR3 plus reference TRBV28 and TRBJ2-5, the full variable domain is DVKVTQSSRYLVKRTGEKVFLECVQDMDHENMFWYRQDPGLGLRLIYFSYDVKMKEKGDIPEGYSVSREKKERFSLILESASTNQTSMYLCASSPVQETQYFGPGTRLLVL.

This rearrangement joins TRBV5-5 to TRBJ2-7; the D is unclear. This CDR3 has 15 residues. Germline CDR1 and CDR2: SGHKS and YYEKEE (reference sequence). Trimming took 5 bases from V and 4 from J, leaving 19 bases between them. The CDR3 region has the DNA TGTGCCAGCAGTCCCAGGACCTCGTGGGCTTACGAGCAGTACTTC. Translating it yields CASSPRTSWAYEQYF. The full variable domain, in which reference TRBV5-5 and TRBJ2-7 provide the parts outside the CDR3, is DAGVTQSPTHLIKTRGQQVTLRCSPISGHKSVSWYQQVLGQGPQFIFQYYEKEERGRGNFPDRFSARQFPNYSSELNVNALLLGDSALYLCASSPRTSWAYEQYFGPGTRLTVT.

This clone was picked up a small number of times. This chain connects TRBV11-2 to TRBJ1-5; no firm D call. Germline CDR1 reads SGHAT; CDR2 reads FQNNGV. Trimming shortened V by 5 bases and J by 7 bases, and 9 bases separated the two germline ends. The length of the CDR3 is 12 residues. CDR3 bases: TGTGCCAGCAGCGGCGATGGGCAGCCCCAGCATTTT. This sequence encodes CASSGDGQPQHF.

The rearrangement joins TRBV11-2 to TRBJ2-1; D not certain. CDR3 length equals 14 residues. V gave up 0 bases and J gave up 7 bases, with 10 bases separating them. CDR1 is SGHAT, CDR2 FQNNGV, per germline. CDR3 sequence (DNA): TGTGCCAGCAGCTTAGAGGCGCAGCAGAATGAGCAGTTCTTC. This translates into CASSLEAQQNEQFF.

This clone is a singleton in its sample. The chain couples TRBV5-1 to TRBJ2-2; 14 bases align to TRBD2. V shed 4 bases, J shed 10 bases, and the junction held 9 bases outside the gene matches. CDR3 length: 16 amino acids. Per germline, CDR1 SGHRS and CDR2 YFSETQ. CDR3 sequence (DNA): TGCGCCAGCAGCGAAGCCGGACTAGCGGGAGGTGCGGAGCTGTTTTTT. Residues: CASSEAGLAGGAELFF.

CDR3 residues: CASRPLAGAYEQYF. CDR3 nucleotides: TGTGCCAGCAGGCCACTAGCGGGGGCCTACGAGCAGTACTTC. The chain recombines TRBV28 with TRBJ2-7; 11 bases align to TRBD2. The CDR3 has 14 amino acids. Germline loops: CDR1 MDHEN, CDR2 SYDVKM. V was clipped by 6 bases and J by 2 bases; unmatched bases: 3.

The rearrangement joins TRBV28 to TRBJ2-1; 10 bases map to TRBD2. Germline CDR1 MDHEN, CDR2 SYDVKM. The CDR3 contains 17 residues. V shed 3 bases, J shed 2 bases, and the junction held 7 bases outside the gene matches. The CDR3 DNA sequence: TGTGCCAGCAGTTTCAACGTGCTAGCGGGAGCCTACAATGAGCAGTTCTTC. Its protein product is CASSFNVLAGAYNEQFF. The full variable domain, rest sourced from reference TRBV28 and TRBJ2-1, is DVKVTQSSRYLVKRTGEKVFLECVQDMDHENMFWYRQDPGLGLRLIYFSYDVKMKEKGDIPEGYSVSREKKERFSLILESASTNQTSMYLCASSFNVLAGAYNEQFFGPGTRLTVL.

The rearrangement joins TRBV6-5 to TRBJ2-1, with 7 bases aligning to TRBD2. Germline lookup yields CDR1 MNHEY and CDR2 SVGAGI. The CDR3 totals 15 residues. J lost 7 bases, V lost 5 bases, and 11 bases had no gene match. CDR3: CASSPPTGGRNEQFF. The CDR3 coding sequence is TGTGCCAGCAGTCCCCCCACCGGCGGGAGAAATGAGCAGTTCTTC.

The chain is built from TRBV27 and TRBJ2-5; D is perhaps TRBD1 (6 bases). This CDR3 has 15 residues. Trimming removed 3 bases at V and 4 bases at J, with 15 bases between. From germline, CDR1 is MNHEY and CDR2 SMNVEV (reference sequence). The CDR3 reads CASSFTGRRGETQYF. The DNA of the CDR3 is TGTGCCAGCAGTTTTACAGGACGCAGGGGAGAGACCCAGTACTTC.

V usage is TRBV19 and J usage is TRBJ2-7, with D uncertain. This CDR3 has 14 amino acids. V was shortened by 3 bases and J by 2 bases, with 11 bases between the two germline ends. Germline V gene data show CDR1 as LNHDA and CDR2 as SQIVND (reference sequence). The DNA of the CDR3 is TGTGCCAGTAGTATTTCCTTATCAACCTACGAGCAGTACTTC. Translation: CASSISLSTYEQYF.

The table lists this clone with a few counts. Additional DNA sequences in this sample encode the identical CDR3. The chain combines TRBV28 with TRBJ2-7; 8 bases map to TRBD1. There are 13 residues in the CDR3. Trimming took 2 bases from V and 3 from J; bases not matched to a gene: 0. Germline assignment: CDR1 MDHEN and CDR2 SYDVKM. The chain's CDR3 is CASSLGQGYEQYF. The CDR3 DNA is TGTGCCAGCAGTTTAGGACAGGGCTACGAGCAGTACTTC.

The chain has TRBV6-1 and TRBJ1-3; D may be TRBD1 (5 bases). Germline V gives CDR1 MNHNS, CDR2 SASEGT. V was shortened by 8 bases and J by 4 bases, with 12 bases between the two germline ends. The CDR3 is 13 amino acids. CDR3 in DNA: TGTGCCAGCTCTTTGGGGGAAGGAAACACCATATATTTT. Its protein product is CASSLGEGNTIYF.

The chain is built from TRBV19 and TRBJ2-6; TRBD1 agrees at 11 bases. Trimming took 5 bases from V and 2 from J; bases not matched to a gene: 2. The CDR3 is 16 amino acids. The germline CDR1 and CDR2 sequences are LNHDA and SQIVND (reference sequence). The CDR3 reads CASSPGQGAGANVLTF. The CDR3 nucleotides read TGTGCCAGTAGTCCGGGACAGGGGGCTGGGGCCAACGTCCTGACTTTC. Together with reference TRBV19 and TRBJ2-6, the CDR3 gives the full variable domain: DGGITQSPKYLFRKEGQNVTLSCEQNLNHDAMYWYRQDPGQGLRLIYYSQIVNDFQKGDIAEGYSVSREKKESFPLTVTSAQKNPTAFYLCASSPGQGAGANVLTFGAGSRLTVL.

The rearrangement links TRBV28 to TRBJ1-5; no reliable D call. The V end was cut by 5 bases, the J end by 3 bases, with 8 bases between. This CDR3 has 13 residues. CDR1 is MDHEN, CDR2 SYDVKM, per germline. This CDR3 is CASSTGVNQPQHF. For the CDR3, the DNA is TGTGCCAGCAGTACCGGCGTCAATCAGCCCCAGCATTTT.

V and J are TRBV15 and TRBJ1-2; TRBD1 is a possible D gene (6 bases). Germline V gene lookup returns CDR1 LNHNV and CDR2 YYDKDF (reference sequence). Trimming stripped 6 bases from V and 3 bases from J, with 23 bases between. The CDR3 consists of 17 residues. As DNA, the CDR3 is TGTGCCACCAGGCGCCTCTCTCTTCGGGACACCGACTATGGCTACACCTTC. Protein product: CATRRLSLRDTDYGYTF.